Detailed here is one T cell receptor (beta chain). Its antigen remains unknown. Profiling relied on immunoSEQ multiplex PCR, and the TCRdb table lists in-frame clones only, not all of them. This sample has 140,000 or so clones, with around nine tenths found just once. The sample belongs to a study of CD4+ T cells in melanoma. Notes on the study in general: Reportedly, melanoma neoantigen-specific CD4+ T cells showed varied differentiation states. CD8+ T cell, macrophage and B cell function reportedly correlated with neoantigen-specific CD4+ T cells.

Losses at the gene ends were 4 bases for V and 4 bases for J; bases not matched to a gene: 7. CDR3 size: 15 residues. Germline assignment: CDR1 SNHLY and CDR2 FYNNEI. The source of this sequence is a human donor with melanoma. V usage is TRBV2 and J usage is TRBJ1-2, with 9 bases lining up with TRBD1. Written as DNA, the CDR3 is TGTGCCAGCAGTGGACAGGGGGGAAGCTTCTATGGCTACACCTTC. This sequence encodes CASSGQGGSFYGYTF.